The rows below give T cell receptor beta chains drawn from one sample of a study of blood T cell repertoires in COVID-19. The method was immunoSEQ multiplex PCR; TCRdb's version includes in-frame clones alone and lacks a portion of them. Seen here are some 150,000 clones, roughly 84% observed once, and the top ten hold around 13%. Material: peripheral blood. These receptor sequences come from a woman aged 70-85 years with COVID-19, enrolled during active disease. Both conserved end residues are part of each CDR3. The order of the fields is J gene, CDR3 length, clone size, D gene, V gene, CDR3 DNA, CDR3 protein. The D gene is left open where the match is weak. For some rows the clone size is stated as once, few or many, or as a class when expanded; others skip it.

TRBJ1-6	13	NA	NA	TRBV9	TGTGCCAGCAGCGTAGTCGGGGTATCACCCCTCCACTTT	CASSVVGVSPLHF
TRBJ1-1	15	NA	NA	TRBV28	TGTGCCAGCAGCCTGGCGGGGATCGGGGACACTGAAGCTTTCTTT	CASSLAGIGDTEAFF
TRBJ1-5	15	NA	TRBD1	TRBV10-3	TGTGCCATCAGTGCAGGGGGAGGTGGCAATCAGCCCCAGCATTTT	CAISAGGGGNQPQHF
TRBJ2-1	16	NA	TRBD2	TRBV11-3	TGTGCCAGCAGCTTAGCTAGCGGGGCGTTCTTGGGTGAGCAGTTCTTC	CASSLASGAFLGEQFF
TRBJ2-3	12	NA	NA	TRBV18	TGTGCCAGCTCACCACGAGAAGATACGCAGTATTTT	CASSPREDTQYF
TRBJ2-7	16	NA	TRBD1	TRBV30	TGTGCCTGGAGTGGGACAGGGGTTTCCAATTCCTACGAGCAGTACTTC	CAWSGTGVSNSYEQYF
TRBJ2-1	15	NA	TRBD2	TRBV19	TGTGCCAGTAGTGTGAGCGGGGGGGACTACAATGAGCAGTTCTTC	CASSVSGGDYNEQFF
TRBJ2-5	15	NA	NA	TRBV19	TGTGCCAGTAGCCCACAGGACGGGAGTCGAGAGACCCAGTACTTC	CASSPQDGSRETQYF
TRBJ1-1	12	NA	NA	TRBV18	TGTGCCAGCTCACTCTATGCCACTGAAGCTTTCTTT	CASSLYATEAFF
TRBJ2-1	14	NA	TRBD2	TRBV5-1	TGCGCCAGCACCCGCGGGGGGGCGAACAATGAGCAGTTCTTC	CASTRGGANNEQFF
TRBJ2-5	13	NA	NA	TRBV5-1	TGCGCCAGCAGCTCGACTAGTAGGGCGACCCAGTACTTC	CASSSTSRATQYF
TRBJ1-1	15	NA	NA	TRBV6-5	TGTGCCAGCAGTTACTCGGGAGGAAGGAACACTGAAGCTTTCTTT	CASSYSGGRNTEAFF
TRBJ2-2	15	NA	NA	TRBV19	TGTGCCAGTAGTATAAATCTCGGGTTAAGCGGGGAGCTGTTTTTT	CASSINLGLSGELFF
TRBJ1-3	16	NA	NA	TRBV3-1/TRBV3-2	TGTGCCAGCACCCGAGAGAGGGCTGACTCTGGGAACACCATATATTTT	CASTRERADSGNTIYF
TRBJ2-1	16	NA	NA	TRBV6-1	TGTGCCAGCAGTGAAAATACCTGGGGCGCAGAGCAGGGGCAGTTCTTC	CASSENTWGAEQGQFF
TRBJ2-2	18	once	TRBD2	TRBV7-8	TGTGCCAGCAGCTTCCACACCCGCACCGGGACTATAACCGGGGAGCTGTTTTTT	CASSFHTRTGTITGELFF
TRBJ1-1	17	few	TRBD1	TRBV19	TGTGCCAGTAGTATCCGGACAGGGGGTGAACGGAACACTGAAGCTTTCTTT	CASSIRTGGERNTEAFF
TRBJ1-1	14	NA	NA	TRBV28	TGTGCCAGCGTCAGGGCCGGCCCGAACACTGAAGCTTTCTTT	CASVRAGPNTEAFF
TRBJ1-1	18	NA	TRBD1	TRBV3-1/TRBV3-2	TGTGCCAGCAGCCCCCTCCGCCGGGACAGGGAGAGACGAACTGAAGCTTTCTTT	CASSPLRRDRERRTEAFF
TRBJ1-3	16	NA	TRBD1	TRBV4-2	TGTGCCAGCAGCCAAGATGACAGGGGGGGTGGAAACACCATATATTTT	CASSQDDRGGGNTIYF
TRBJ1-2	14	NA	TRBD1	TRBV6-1	TGTGCCAGCAGTGATCGGACAGGGGGCTATGGCTACACCTTC	CASSDRTGGYGYTF
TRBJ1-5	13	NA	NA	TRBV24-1	TGTGCCACCAGTGAAGGGGGCAATCAGCCCCAGCATTTT	CATSEGGNQPQHF
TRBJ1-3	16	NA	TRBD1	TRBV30	TGTGCCTGGAGTGTTATGGGGACAGGGAACGGAAACACCATATATTTT	CAWSVMGTGNGNTIYF
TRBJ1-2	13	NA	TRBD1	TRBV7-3	TGTGCCAGCAGAAAGACAGGGGTGGAGGGCTACACCTTC	CASRKTGVEGYTF
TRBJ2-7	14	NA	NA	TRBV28	TGTGCCAGCAGTTTTCAGGACAGACCTTTTGAGCAGTACTTC	CASSFQDRPFEQYF
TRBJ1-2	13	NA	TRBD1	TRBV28	TGTGCCGCTACCGGGACAGGGTCCTTGGGCTACACCTTC	CAATGTGSLGYTF
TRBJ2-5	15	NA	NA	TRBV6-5	TGTGCCAGCAGTTACACAGGGGAGGTTGTGGAGACCCAGTACTTC	CASSYTGEVVETQYF
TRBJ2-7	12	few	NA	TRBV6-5	TGTGCCAGCAGGGGGAGCTCCTACGAGCAGTACTTC	CASRGSSYEQYF
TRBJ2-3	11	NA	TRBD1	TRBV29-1	TGCAGCAAGATACAGGGGGATACGCAGTATTTT	CSKIQGDTQYF
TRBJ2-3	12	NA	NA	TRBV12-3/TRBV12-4	TGTGCCAGCAGTTTAGGCCGGGATACGCAGTATTTT	CASSLGRDTQYF
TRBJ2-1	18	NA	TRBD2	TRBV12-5	TGTGCTAGTGGTTCCCCCTGGGTATATAGCGGGGGGGCTGGCGAGCAGTTCTTC	CASGSPWVYSGGAGEQFF
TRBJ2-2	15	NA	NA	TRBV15	TGTGCCACCAGCAGAGAGAACAGGAACACCGGGGAGCTGTTTTTT	CATSRENRNTGELFF
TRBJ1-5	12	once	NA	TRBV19	TGTGCCAGTAGTATATGGAGTCAGCCCCAGCATTTT	CASSIWSQPQHF
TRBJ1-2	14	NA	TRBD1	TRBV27	TGTGCCAGCAGTTTTAAGTGGACAGGGTATGGCTACACCTTC	CASSFKWTGYGYTF
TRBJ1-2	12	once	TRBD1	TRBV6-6	TGTGCCAGCACTCCGACAGGGAGAGGCTACACCTTC	CASTPTGRGYTF
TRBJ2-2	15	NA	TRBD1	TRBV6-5	TGTGCCAGCCTTCGACAGGGATGGGGTTCCGGGGAGCTGTTTTTT	CASLRQGWGSGELFF
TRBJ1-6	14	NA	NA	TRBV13	TGTGCCAGCAGCTTTCAGGGAAGTAATTCACCCCTCCACTTT	CASSFQGSNSPLHF
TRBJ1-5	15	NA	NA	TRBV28	TGTGCCAGCCATAGAGGGCTACTGAGTAATCAGCCCCAGCATTTT	CASHRGLLSNQPQHF
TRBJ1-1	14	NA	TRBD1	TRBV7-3	TGTGCCAGCAGCCCCACAGGGGGCAGAACTGAAGCTTTCTTT	CASSPTGGRTEAFF
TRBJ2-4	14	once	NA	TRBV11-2	TGTGCCAGCAGTCATGGACAGCCGTTAAACATTCAGTACTTC	CASSHGQPLNIQYF
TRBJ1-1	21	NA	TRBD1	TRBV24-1	TGTGCCACCAGTGATTTGATATGGAAGTTAGGGGACAGGGGGCAGAACACTGAAGCTTTCTTT	CATSDLIWKLGDRGQNTEAFF
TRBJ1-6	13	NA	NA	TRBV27	TGTGCCAGCTTACGGGGAGCTAATTCACCCCTCCACTTT	CASLRGANSPLHF
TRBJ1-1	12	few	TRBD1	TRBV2	TGTGCCAGCAGTGAGGGGACAGTCGGAGCTTTCTTT	CASSEGTVGAFF
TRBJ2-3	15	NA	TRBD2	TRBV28	TGTGCCAGCAGTCTCACTAGCGGGGGTTCAGATACGCAGTATTTT	CASSLTSGGSDTQYF
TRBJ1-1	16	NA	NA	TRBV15	TGTGCCACCAGCAGAGATCGGGCAGGGATGAACACTGAAGCTTTCTTT	CATSRDRAGMNTEAFF
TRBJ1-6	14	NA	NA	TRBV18	TGTGCCAGCTCCCAGGGGAGAGGGGGTCAACCCCTCCACTTT	CASSQGRGGQPLHF
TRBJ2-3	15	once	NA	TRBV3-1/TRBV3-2	TGTGCCAGCACTAAGGGGCTTGGAAGCACAGATACGCAGTATTTT	CASTKGLGSTDTQYF
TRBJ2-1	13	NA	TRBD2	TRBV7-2	TGTGCCAGCAGCGCATTGGGGGAGGGTTCAGGGTTCTTC	CASSALGEGSGFF
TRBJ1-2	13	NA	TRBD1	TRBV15	TGTGCCACCAGCCGGGACAGGGGCGGCGGCTACACCTTC	CATSRDRGGGYTF
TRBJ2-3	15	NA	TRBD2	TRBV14	TGTGCCAGCAGCCAGGGGACTAGCTTCGGGGATACGCAGTATTTT	CASSQGTSFGDTQYF
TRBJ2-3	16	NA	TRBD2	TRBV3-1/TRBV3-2	TGTGCCAGCAGCCCTCGAGCGGGGGGCTTCACAGATACGCAGTATTTT	CASSPRAGGFTDTQYF
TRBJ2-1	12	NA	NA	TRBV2	TGTGCCAGCGGGTGGGACACCAATGAGCAGTTCTTC	CASGWDTNEQFF
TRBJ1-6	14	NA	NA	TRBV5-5	TGTGCCAGCAGCTACGGGGGAGCTAATTCACCCCTCCACTTT	CASSYGGANSPLHF